These 27 T cell receptor beta chains were sequenced from one sample in a study of cytomegalovirus exposure and HLA in healthy donors. Amplification used 60 Vbeta primers and 13 Jbeta primers. Using immunoSEQ multiplex PCR, the repertoire was profiled, and TCRdb retains in-frame clones only, with some absent. Here the sample spans approximately 150,000 clones, about three quarters being singletons. The sequencing input was PBMCs. Receptors were obtained from a female donor in good health and CMV-seronegative.

This chain connects TRBV5-4 to TRBJ1-3; weak D call: TRBD1 (5 bases). Germline V CDR1 and CDR2: SGHNT, YYREEE (reference sequence). V shed 4 bases and J shed 2 bases, with 16 bases lying between them. The CDR3 sequence is 16 residues long. The CDR3 nucleotides read TGTGCCAGCAGCGCTGGACGGGGGAAGGCTGGAAACACCATATATTTT. It codes for CASSAGRGKAGNTIYF.

This chain joins TRBV6-5 and TRBJ2-2; 9 bases align to TRBD2. V dropped 6 bases and J dropped 6; count of bases not matched to a gene: 8. Germline lookup yields CDR1 MNHEY and CDR2 SVGAGI. The length of the CDR3 is 15 residues. The chain's CDR3 is CASRSLAGSAGELFF. Written as DNA, the CDR3 is TGTGCCAGCAGGTCCCTAGCGGGGTCGGCCGGGGAGCTGTTTTTT.

This clone was seen a handful of times. The chain joins TRBV4-3 to TRBJ2-7; the D is unclear. Germline CDR1 is LGHNA and CDR2 is YSLEER. Trimming took off 3 bases at V and 3 bases at J, with 9 bases between the two ends. The CDR3 loop spans 13 amino acids. For the CDR3, the DNA is TGCGCCAGCAGCCAGAGACATCTCTACGAGCAGTACTTC. It is translated as CASSQRHLYEQYF.

As concerns this clone: The junction does not match germline at one end; this may be a read error. The rearrangement uses TRBV4-1 and TRBJ2-7, with 7 positions matching TRBD1. The CDR3 is 13 residues long. Germline-derived CDR1 and CDR2 are MGHRA and YSYEKL. The CDR3: CANSQEGGGEQYF. The CDR3 DNA sequence: TGCGCCAACAGCCAAGAAGGGGGCGGCGAGCAGTACTTC.

DNA for the CDR3: TGTGCCAGCAGCGTAGCTGGGCAAAGTGGAACTGAAGCTTTCTTT. Protein sequence: CASSVAGQSGTEAFF. The genes are TRBV9 and TRBJ1-1; no firm D call. The CDR3 covers 15 residues. Germline CDR1 is SGDLS and CDR2 is YYNGEE. Between the trimmed V and J ends, which lost 0 bases and 5 bases, there was a span of 14 bases.

The chain couples TRBV29-1 to TRBJ2-3, with D uncertain. CDR1 and CDR2 from the germline V gene are SQVTM and ANQGSEA. The V end lost 1 base, the J end lost 4 bases, and 12 bases lay between the germline ends. The CDR3 runs to 14 residues. The CDR3: CSVEGLLSPDTQYF. In DNA form, the CDR3 reads TGCAGCGTTGAAGGTCTCCTTAGCCCAGATACGCAGTATTTT.

The chain is built from TRBV7-3 and TRBJ2-2; D is ambiguous. The germline CDR1 and CDR2 sequences are SGHTA and FQGTGA. The CDR3 is 15 amino acids. Trimming took off 4 bases at V and 4 bases at J, with 13 bases between the two ends. The CDR3 DNA follows: TGTGCCAGCAGCTACCTACCGGGTTCCACCGGGGAGCTGTTTTTT. It is translated as CASSYLPGSTGELFF. The full variable domain, in which reference TRBV7-3 and TRBJ2-2 provide the parts outside the CDR3, is GAGVSQTPSNKVTEKGKYVELRCDPISGHTALYWYRQSLGQGPEFLIYFQGTGAADDSGLPNDRFFAVRPEGSVSTLKIQRTERGDSAVYLCASSYLPGSTGELFFGEGSRLTVL.

The chain has TRBV7-2 and TRBJ1-2; TRBD1 might be the D (5 bases). Between the trimmed V and J ends, which lost 2 bases and 2 bases, there was a span of 12 bases. The CDR3 spans 15 residues. CDR1 and CDR2 from the germline V gene are SGHTA and FQGNSA. The CDR3 region has the DNA TGTGCCAGCAGCTTAACCAGGGAAGTAAACTATGGCTACACCTTC. Its translation is CASSLTREVNYGYTF.

The genes are TRBV14 and TRBJ1-2; no clear D gene. This CDR3 has 15 residues. Deletions cut 0 bases from V and 8 bases from J, with 16 bases between. Per germline, CDR1 SGHDN and CDR2 FVKESK. The CDR3 coding sequence is TGTGCCAGCAGCCAAGATCCAGGAGGGATTGGCGGCTACACCTTC. Its protein product is CASSQDPGGIGGYTF.

The chain carries TRBV4-2 and TRBJ2-7; D may be TRBD1 (5 bases). Germline-derived CDR1 and CDR2 are LGHNA and YNFKEQ. Trimming took off 0 bases at V and 7 bases at J, with 16 bases between the two ends. The CDR3 runs to 15 residues. CDR3 sequence (DNA): TGTGCCAGCAGCCAAGATTGGGCAGGGCTGAGGGAGCAGTACTTC. This gives the protein CASSQDWAGLREQYF.

This clone has only a few counts. V usage is TRBV11-2 and J usage is TRBJ1-4; D remains ambiguous. V was pared by 8 bases and J by 8 bases, with 18 bases between. CDR1 and CDR2 from the germline V gene are SGHAT and FQNNGV. There are 14 residues in the CDR3. CDR3 DNA: TGTGCCAGCCGGAGTAACTTTGACGGGGAAAAACTGTTTTTT. Residues: CASRSNFDGEKLFF.

The J gene is TRBJ2-1, the V gene TRBV7-2; 15 positions match TRBD2. There are 16 residues in the CDR3. With V trimmed by 0 bases and J by 8 bases, 2 bases remained unmatched. The germline CDR1 and CDR2 sequences are SGHTA and FQGNSA. CDR3 protein: CASSLAGLAGGDEQFF. CDR3 bases: TGTGCCAGCAGCTTAGCGGGACTAGCGGGAGGTGATGAGCAGTTCTTC.

The V gene is TRBV2, the J gene TRBJ2-5, with TRBD1 matching over 10 bases. The J call may be incorrect, as the DNA end agrees better with TRBJ2-7. Germline assignment: CDR1 SNHLY and CDR2 FYNNEI. This CDR3 is 16 amino acids long. CDR3 sequence (DNA): TGTGCCAGCAGTGGGGGGACAGGGGTAAACCATTACGAGCAGTACTTC. Translated: CASSGGTGVNHYEQYF.

The V and J genes are TRBV13 and TRBJ2-7, with TRBD1 as a possible D gene (7 bases). CDR1 and CDR2 (germline): PRHDT, FYEKMQ (reference sequence). The CDR3 runs 12 residues. Trimming pared 7 bases from V and 6 bases from J, leaving 13 bases between. CDR3: CASTQGGGEQYF. The CDR3 nucleotides are TGTGCCAGCACCCAGGGGGGCGGCGAGCAGTACTTC.

The V call is TRBV4-3, the J call TRBJ1-6; 9 bases are a match to TRBD1. The J segment lost 12 bases and the V segment lost 0 bases, leaving 6 bases of the junction unmatched. Germline CDR1 is LGHNA and CDR2 is YSLEER. This CDR3 is 15 amino acids long. The CDR3 DNA reads as TGCGCCAGCAGCCAAGAACTGACAGGGGGGAGACCCCTCCACTTT. Its translation: CASSQELTGGRPLHF.

The V call is TRBV7-3, the J call TRBJ2-1; TRBD1 matches at 7 bases. The CDR3 has 14 residues. Germline-derived CDR1 and CDR2 are SGHTA and FQGTGA. V lost 1 base to trimming and J lost 12 bases; unmatched junction nucleotides: 9. CDR3 sequence (DNA): TGTGCCAGCAGCTTAAGGAGAGGGGGCTCGGGGCAGTTCTTC. It encodes CASSLRRGGSGQFF. Looking up the rest from reference TRBV7-3 and TRBJ2-1 gives the full variable domain: GAGVSQTPSNKVTEKGKYVELRCDPISGHTALYWYRQSLGQGPEFLIYFQGTGAADDSGLPNDRFFAVRPEGSVSTLKIQRTERGDSAVYLCASSLRRGGSGQFFGPGTRLTVL.

The CDR3 loop is CASSIVLLASGSTDTQYF. The CDR3 coding sequence is TGTGCCAGTAGTATAGTGTTATTGGCTAGCGGAAGCACAGATACGCAGTATTTT. This chain connects TRBV19 to TRBJ2-3; TRBD2 matches 7 bases. This CDR3 is 18 amino acids long. Unmatched junction bases numbered 10, after V lost 1 base and J lost 0 bases. CDR1 is LNHDA and CDR2 is SQIVND in the germline V gene (reference sequence).

The chain links TRBV5-6 to TRBJ2-3, with D tentatively TRBD1 (5 bases). V was shortened by 3 bases and J by 0 bases, with 14 bases between the two germline ends. The CDR3 contains 16 residues. Germline values: CDR1 SGHDT, CDR2 YYEEEE. CDR3 sequence: CASSSLSGASTDTQYF. The CDR3 region has the DNA TGTGCCAGCAGCTCCCTGAGTGGGGCAAGCACAGATACGCAGTATTTT.

This chain joins TRBV11-3 and TRBJ2-5, with 7 bases matching TRBD2. The CDR3 sequence is 14 residues long. Per germline, CDR1 SGHNT and CDR2 YENEEA. Trimming at V came to 2 bases and at J to 6 bases, leaving 6 bases not matched to a gene. The chain's CDR3 is CASSLRSGEKTQYF. The CDR3 DNA follows: TGTGCCAGCAGCTTACGCAGCGGGGAAAAGACCCAGTACTTC.

The chain joins TRBV4-1 to TRBJ1-3; D unclear. The CDR3 extends over 15 amino acids. Between the trimmed V and J ends, which lost 0 bases and 2 bases, there was a span of 8 bases. Germline V gene sequence: CDR1 MGHRA, CDR2 YSYEKL. The CDR3 DNA reads TGCGCCAGCAGCCAAGATCAGAATCCTGGAAACACCATATATTTT. Its protein is CASSQDQNPGNTIYF.

The chain is built from TRBV7-2 and TRBJ2-2; TRBD2 matches 10 bases. Germline trimming cut 0 bases from V and 2 bases from J; bases unmatched to any gene: 9. The CDR3 totals 19 residues. From germline, CDR1 is SGHTA and CDR2 FQGNSA. The CDR3 DNA sequence: TGTGCCAGCAGCTTAGCGCGGGCTAGCGGGGGTCTTAACACCGGGGAGCTGTTTTTT. Amino acids: CASSLARASGGLNTGELFF.

The V and J genes are TRBV7-8 and TRBJ2-4; no firm D call. V was clipped by 5 bases and J by 3 bases, with 8 bases between them. The CDR3 extends over 13 amino acids. Germline-derived CDR1 and CDR2 are SGHVS and FQNEAQ. CDR3 sequence: CASSPTGKNIQYF. DNA for the CDR3: TGTGCCAGCAGCCCTACTGGCAAAAACATTCAGTACTTC.

The chain joins TRBV5-1 to TRBJ1-2; 8 bases are a match to TRBD1. V dropped 3 bases and J dropped 6; count of bases not matched to a gene: 7. This CDR3 is built from 14 residues. Per the germline V gene, CDR1 is SGHRS and CDR2 is YFSETQ. The CDR3 protein is CASSSDRGKNGYTF. Written as DNA, the CDR3 is TGCGCCAGCAGCTCCGACAGGGGAAAGAATGGCTACACCTTC.

V usage is TRBV28 and J usage is TRBJ1-5; possible D gene TRBD1, 5 bases. This CDR3 has 17 residues. Germline V gene sequence: CDR1 MDHEN, CDR2 SYDVKM. V was pared by 8 bases and J by 0 bases, with 20 bases between. This chain's CDR3 is CASSPPQTVASNQPQHF. The CDR3 coding sequence is TGTGCCAGCTCCCCCCCGCAGACAGTAGCTAGCAATCAGCCCCAGCATTTT.

V usage is TRBV19 and J usage is TRBJ2-7; 7 bases are shared with TRBD1. The length of the CDR3 is 14 residues. V was clipped by 5 bases and J by 3 bases; unmatched bases: 7. Germline CDR1 reads LNHDA; CDR2 reads SQIVND (reference sequence). DNA of the CDR3: TGTGCCAGTAGTGCGAGGGACAGATACTACGAGCAGTACTTC. The encoded protein is CASSARDRYYEQYF.

In DNA, the CDR3 is TGTGCCAGCAGTTACAGTAGGGGTCGAAGGGGCTCACCCCTCCACTTT. Translation: CASSYSRGRRGSPLHF. The chain couples TRBV6-5 to TRBJ1-6; a weak D match, TRBD1 (5 bases). V shed 2 bases and J shed 10 bases, with 18 bases lying between them. The CDR3 extends over 16 amino acids. The germline CDR1 and CDR2 sequences are MNHEY and SVGAGI.

This clone is a singleton in its sample. The chain links TRBV2 to TRBJ2-7; D is unclear. V was clipped by 7 bases and J by 3 bases, with 16 bases between them. The V gene's germline CDR1 is SNHLY and CDR2 FYNNEI. This CDR3 has 14 residues. CDR3 region: CASIGIISGYEQYF. For the CDR3, the DNA is TGTGCCAGCATAGGTATTATATCGGGCTACGAGCAGTACTTC. The full variable domain, rest sourced from reference TRBV2 and TRBJ2-7, is EPEVTQTPSHQVTQMGQEVILRCVPISNHLYFYWYRQILGQKVEFLVSFYNNEISEKSEIFDDQFSVERPDGSNFTLKIRSTKLEDSAMYFCASIGIISGYEQYFGPGTRLTVT.